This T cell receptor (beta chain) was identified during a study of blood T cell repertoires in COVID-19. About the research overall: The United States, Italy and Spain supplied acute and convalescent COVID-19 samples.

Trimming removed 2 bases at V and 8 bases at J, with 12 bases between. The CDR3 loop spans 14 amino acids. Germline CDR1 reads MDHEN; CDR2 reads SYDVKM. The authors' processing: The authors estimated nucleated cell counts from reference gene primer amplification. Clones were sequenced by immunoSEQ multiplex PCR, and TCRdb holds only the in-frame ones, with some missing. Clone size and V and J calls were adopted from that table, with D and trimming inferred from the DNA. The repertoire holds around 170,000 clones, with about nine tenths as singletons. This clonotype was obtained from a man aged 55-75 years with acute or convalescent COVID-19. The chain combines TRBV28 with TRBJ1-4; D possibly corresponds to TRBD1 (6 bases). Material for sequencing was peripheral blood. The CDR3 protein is CASSLGAGEEKLFF. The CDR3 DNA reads TGTGCCAGCAGTTTAGGGGCAGGGGAGGAAAAACTGTTTTTT.